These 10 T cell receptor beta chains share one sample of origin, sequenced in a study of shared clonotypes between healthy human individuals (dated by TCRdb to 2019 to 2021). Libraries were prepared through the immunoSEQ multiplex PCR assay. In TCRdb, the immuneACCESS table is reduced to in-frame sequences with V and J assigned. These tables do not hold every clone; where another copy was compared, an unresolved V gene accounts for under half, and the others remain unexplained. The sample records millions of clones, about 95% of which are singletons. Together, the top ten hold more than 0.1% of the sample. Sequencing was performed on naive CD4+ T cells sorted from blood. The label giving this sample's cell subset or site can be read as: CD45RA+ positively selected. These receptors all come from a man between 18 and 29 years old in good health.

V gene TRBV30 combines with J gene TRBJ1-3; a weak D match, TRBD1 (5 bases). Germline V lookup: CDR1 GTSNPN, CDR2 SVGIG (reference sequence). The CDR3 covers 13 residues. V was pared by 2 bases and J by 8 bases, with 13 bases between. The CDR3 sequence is CAWSHNRGDTIYF. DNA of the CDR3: TGTGCCTGGAGTCACAACAGAGGGGACACCATATATTTT.

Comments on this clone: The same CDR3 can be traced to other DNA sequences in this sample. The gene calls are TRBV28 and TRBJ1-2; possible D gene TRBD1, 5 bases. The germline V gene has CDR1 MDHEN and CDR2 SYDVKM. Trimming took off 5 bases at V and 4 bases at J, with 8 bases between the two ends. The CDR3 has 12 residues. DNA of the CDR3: TGTGCCAGCAGTCTGACAGTCTATGGCTACACCTTC. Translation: CASSLTVYGYTF.

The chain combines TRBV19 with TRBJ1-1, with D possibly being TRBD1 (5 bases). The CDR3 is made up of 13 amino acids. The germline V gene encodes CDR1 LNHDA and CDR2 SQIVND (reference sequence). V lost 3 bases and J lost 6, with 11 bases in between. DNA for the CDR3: TGTGCCAGTAGTATCCCAGGGTGGGCTGAAGCTTTCTTT. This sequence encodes CASSIPGWAEAFF. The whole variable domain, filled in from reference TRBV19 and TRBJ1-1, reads DGGITQSPKYLFRKEGQNVTLSCEQNLNHDAMYWYRQDPGQGLRLIYYSQIVNDFQKGDIAEGYSVSREKKESFPLTVTSAQKNPTAFYLCASSIPGWAEAFFGQGTRLTVV.

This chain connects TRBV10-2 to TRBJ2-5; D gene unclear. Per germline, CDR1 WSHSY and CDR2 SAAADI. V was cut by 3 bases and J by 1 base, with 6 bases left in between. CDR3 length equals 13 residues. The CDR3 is CASSESPQETQYF. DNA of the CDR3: TGCGCCAGCAGTGAAAGTCCCCAAGAGACCCAGTACTTC.

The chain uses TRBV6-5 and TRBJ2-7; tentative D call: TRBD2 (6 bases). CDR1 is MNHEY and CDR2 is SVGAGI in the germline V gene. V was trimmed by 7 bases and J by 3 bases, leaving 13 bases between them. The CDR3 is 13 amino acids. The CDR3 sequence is CASNPGEDYEQYF. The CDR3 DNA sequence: TGTGCCAGCAACCCCGGGGAGGACTACGAGCAGTACTTC.

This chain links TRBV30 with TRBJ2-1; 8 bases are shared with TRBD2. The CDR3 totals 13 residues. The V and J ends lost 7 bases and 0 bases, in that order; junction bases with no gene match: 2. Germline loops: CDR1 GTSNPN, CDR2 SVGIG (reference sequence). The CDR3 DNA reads TGTGCCTTCGGGACTAGCTCCTACAATGAGCAGTTCTTC. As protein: CAFGTSSYNEQFF. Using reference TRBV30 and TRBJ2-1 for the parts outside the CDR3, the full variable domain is SQTIHQWPATLVQPVGSPLSLECTVEGTSNPNLYWYRQAAGRGLQLLFYSVGIGQISSEVPQNLSASRPQDRQFILSSKKLLLSDSGFYLCAFGTSSYNEQFFGPGTRLTVL.

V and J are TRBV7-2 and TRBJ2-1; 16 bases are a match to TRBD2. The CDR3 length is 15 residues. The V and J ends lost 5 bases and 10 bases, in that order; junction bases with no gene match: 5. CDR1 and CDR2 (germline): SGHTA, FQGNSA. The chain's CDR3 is CASSRGTSGREEQFF. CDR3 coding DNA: TGTGCCAGCAGCCGGGGGACTAGCGGGAGGGAGGAGCAGTTCTTC.

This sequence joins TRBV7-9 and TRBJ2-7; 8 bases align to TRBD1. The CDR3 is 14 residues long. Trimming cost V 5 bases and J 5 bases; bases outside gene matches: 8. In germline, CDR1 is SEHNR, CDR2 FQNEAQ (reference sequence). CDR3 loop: CASSGGQGSDEQYF. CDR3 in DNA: TGTGCCAGCAGCGGAGGACAGGGTAGCGACGAGCAGTACTTC.

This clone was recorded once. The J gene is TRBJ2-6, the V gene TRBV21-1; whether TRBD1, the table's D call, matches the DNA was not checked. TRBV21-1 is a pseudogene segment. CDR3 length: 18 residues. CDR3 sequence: CASSKAGRGLSGANVLTF. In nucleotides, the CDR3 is TGTGCCAGCAGCAAAGCGGGCAGGGGTCTCTCTGGGGCCAACGTCCTGACTTTC.

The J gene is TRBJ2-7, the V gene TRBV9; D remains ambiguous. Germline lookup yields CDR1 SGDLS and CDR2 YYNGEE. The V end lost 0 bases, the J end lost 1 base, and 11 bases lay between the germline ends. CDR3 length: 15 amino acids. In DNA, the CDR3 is TGTGCCAGCAGCGTAGATAGCTTCGGGTCCTACGAGCAGTACTTC. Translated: CASSVDSFGSYEQYF.